A selection of T cell receptor beta chains follows, all from one sample in a study of vaccination and CD4 T cells after COVID-19. These receptors have no identified antigens. TCRdb recomputed calls from the PCR reads with MiXCR, one row per CDR3 protein. The table shows approximately 20,000 distinct CDR3 sequences, with 30% to 35% occurring only once. The sequencing used CD4+ T cells from blood, cultured in vitro, collected about 7 months after SARS-CoV-2 vaccination. These receptors all come from a human donor who had recovered from COVID-19. Each CDR3 is given with its conserved first and last residue. A D gene is named only where the DNA matches it firmly. Expanded clones get a size class; other rows say once, few or many, or leave the size out.

j_gene: TRBJ1-6
abundance: -
v_gene: TRBV6-5
d_gene: -
CDR3aa: CASSYLDIAGRHSPLHF
CDR3nt: TGTGCCAGCAGTTACCTCGACATAGCAGGGAGGCATTCACCCCTCCACTTT

j_gene: TRBJ1-1
abundance: -
v_gene: TRBV28
d_gene: -
CDR3aa: CASSLDGNTEAFF
CDR3nt: TGTGCCAGCAGTTTAGACGGAAACACTGAAGCTTTCTTT

j_gene: TRBJ2-7
abundance: -
v_gene: TRBV5-4
d_gene: -
CDR3aa: CASSREGVGGYEQYF
CDR3nt: TGTGCCAGCAGCCGCGAAGGAGTTGGGGGCTACGAGCAGTACTTC

j_gene: TRBJ1-2
abundance: -
v_gene: TRBV6-1
d_gene: -
CDR3aa: CASRSGGRWYGYTF
CDR3nt: TGTGCCAGCAGGTCTGGAGGGAGATGGTATGGCTACACCTTC

j_gene: TRBJ2-5
abundance: few
v_gene: TRBV10-3
d_gene: TRBD1
CDR3aa: CAISGAGGLETQYF
CDR3nt: TGTGCCATCAGTGGGGCAGGGGGTCTGGAGACCCAGTACTTC

j_gene: TRBJ2-2
abundance: few
v_gene: TRBV20-1
d_gene: -
CDR3aa: CSASIVNGELFF
CDR3nt: TGCAGTGCTAGTATCGTGAACGGGGAGCTGTTTTTT

j_gene: TRBJ2-7
abundance: -
v_gene: TRBV10-3
d_gene: -
CDR3aa: CATRRTEADYEQYF
CDR3nt: TGTGCCACCCGGCGGACGGAGGCAGACTACGAGCAGTACTTC

j_gene: TRBJ2-5
abundance: -
v_gene: TRBV23-1
d_gene: -
CDR3aa: CARGPRGHQETQYF
CDR3nt: TGCGCCAGGGGTCCTAGAGGGCACCAAGAGACCCAGTACTTC

j_gene: TRBJ1-5
abundance: few
v_gene: TRBV6-1
d_gene: -
CDR3aa: CASSIGPFDQPQHF
CDR3nt: TGTGCCAGCTCAATAGGACCGTTCGATCAGCCCCAGCATTTT

j_gene: TRBJ2-2
abundance: -
v_gene: TRBV7-9
d_gene: -
CDR3aa: CASSLALRTANTGELFF
CDR3nt: TGTGCCAGCAGCTTAGCGCTGAGGACAGCGAACACCGGGGAGCTGTTTTTT

j_gene: TRBJ1-2
abundance: -
v_gene: TRBV20-1
d_gene: TRBD1
CDR3aa: CSASRDRVYGYTF
CDR3nt: TGCAGTGCTAGCCGAGACAGGGTTTATGGCTACACCTTC

j_gene: TRBJ2-1
abundance: -
v_gene: TRBV6-1
d_gene: TRBD2
CDR3aa: CASSREGSYNEQFF
CDR3nt: TGTGCCAGCAGTCGGGAGGGCTCCTACAATGAGCAGTTCTTC

j_gene: TRBJ1-2
abundance: few
v_gene: TRBV7-2
d_gene: -
CDR3aa: CASSRVQEPNYGYTF
CDR3nt: TGTGCCAGCAGCAGAGTCCAGGAACCTAACTATGGCTACACCTTC

j_gene: TRBJ1-6
abundance: -
v_gene: TRBV11-2
d_gene: -
CDR3aa: CASRATAYNSPLHF
CDR3nt: TGTGCCAGCAGAGCGACAGCCTATAATTCACCCCTCCACTTT

j_gene: TRBJ1-2
abundance: few
v_gene: TRBV20-1
d_gene: -
CDR3aa: CSALTGRIGYTF
CDR3nt: TGCAGTGCGTTAACAGGGAGGATCGGCTACACCTTC

j_gene: TRBJ2-3
abundance: -
v_gene: TRBV7-8
d_gene: -
CDR3aa: CASSLAQGNTDTQYF
CDR3nt: TGTGCCAGCAGCTTAGCTCAGGGGAACACAGATACGCAGTATTTT

j_gene: TRBJ1-2
abundance: few
v_gene: TRBV6-5
d_gene: -
CDR3aa: CASSYHPSGTRDYGYTF
CDR3nt: TGTGCCAGCAGTTACCACCCTTCGGGAACCCGAGACTATGGCTACACCTTC

j_gene: TRBJ1-6
abundance: -
v_gene: TRBV7-9
d_gene: -
CDR3aa: CASSLAGNYSPLHF
CDR3nt: TGTGCCAGCAGCTTAGCAGGGAATTATTCACCCCTCCACTTT

j_gene: TRBJ2-5
abundance: -
v_gene: TRBV11-2
d_gene: TRBD1
CDR3aa: CASSLDPRPNRGETQYF
CDR3nt: TGTGCCAGCAGCTTAGATCCTAGACCCAACAGGGGTGAGACCCAGTACTTC

j_gene: TRBJ2-3
abundance: few
v_gene: TRBV20-1
d_gene: -
CDR3aa: CSARRDGTADTQYF
CDR3nt: TGCAGTGCTAGAAGGGACGGGACGGCAGATACGCAGTATTTT

j_gene: TRBJ2-1
abundance: few
v_gene: TRBV7-6
d_gene: -
CDR3aa: CASSLRNRGEQFF
CDR3nt: TGTGCCAGCAGCTTAAGGAATCGGGGTGAGCAGTTCTTC

j_gene: TRBJ2-1
abundance: -
v_gene: TRBV28
d_gene: -
CDR3aa: CASSSGQLSRNEQFF
CDR3nt: TGTGCCAGCAGTTCCGGGCAGCTAAGCCGGAATGAGCAGTTCTTC

j_gene: TRBJ2-3
abundance: -
v_gene: TRBV29-1
d_gene: TRBD2
CDR3aa: CSVERTSGVTDTQYF
CDR3nt: TGCAGCGTTGAAAGGACTAGCGGGGTCACAGATACGCAGTATTTT

j_gene: TRBJ1-6
abundance: few
v_gene: TRBV6-5
d_gene: -
CDR3aa: CASSYGRGWNSPLHF
CDR3nt: TGTGCCAGCAGTTACGGTCGGGGTTGGAATTCACCCCTCCACTTT

j_gene: TRBJ2-7
abundance: few
v_gene: TRBV7-2
d_gene: TRBD2
CDR3aa: CASSLTSGTRPYEQYF
CDR3nt: TGTGCCAGCAGCTTAACTTCCGGGACTAGACCATACGAGCAGTACTTC

j_gene: TRBJ1-2
abundance: few
v_gene: TRBV20-1
d_gene: -
CDR3aa: CSARDTEGVYGYTF
CDR3nt: TGCAGTGCTAGGGACACCGAGGGGGTCTATGGCTACACCTTC

j_gene: TRBJ1-5
abundance: -
v_gene: TRBV20-1
d_gene: -
CDR3aa: CSARDQPQHF
CDR3nt: TGCAGTGCTAGGGATCAGCCCCAGCATTTT

j_gene: TRBJ2-5
abundance: -
v_gene: TRBV27
d_gene: TRBD1
CDR3aa: CASRWGQGVGETQYF
CDR3nt: TGTGCCAGCAGATGGGGACAGGGGGTCGGAGAGACCCAGTACTTC

j_gene: TRBJ2-5
abundance: -
v_gene: TRBV20-1
d_gene: TRBD2
CDR3aa: CSARAGTSNQETQYF
CDR3nt: TGCAGTGCTAGAGCCGGGACTAGTAACCAAGAGACCCAGTACTTC

j_gene: TRBJ1-2
abundance: -
v_gene: TRBV7-9
d_gene: -
CDR3aa: CASSPGQQPLYGYTF
CDR3nt: TGTGCCAGCAGCCCAGGACAGCAGCCTCTTTATGGCTACACCTTC

j_gene: TRBJ2-7
abundance: -
v_gene: TRBV21-1
d_gene: -
CDR3aa: CASSKVGFSYEQYF
CDR3nt: TGTGCCAGCAGCAAGGTAGGTTTCTCCTACGAGCAGTACTTC

j_gene: TRBJ2-7
abundance: few
v_gene: TRBV7-2
d_gene: -
CDR3aa: CASSLRRSTGHEQYF
CDR3nt: TGTGCCAGCAGCTTACGGCGCTCGACGGGCCACGAGCAGTACTTC

j_gene: TRBJ2-5
abundance: few
v_gene: TRBV15
d_gene: -
CDR3aa: CATSRGATARTWTQYF
CDR3nt: TGTGCCACCAGCAGAGGGGCCACAGCTCGGACCTGGACCCAGTACTTC

j_gene: TRBJ2-7
abundance: -
v_gene: TRBV20-1
d_gene: TRBD1
CDR3aa: CSATDRGPYEQYF
CDR3nt: TGCAGTGCTACAGACAGGGGGCCGTACGAGCAGTACTTC

j_gene: TRBJ2-3
abundance: -
v_gene: TRBV24-1
d_gene: TRBD2
CDR3aa: CATSDLTLAGSTDTQYF
CDR3nt: TGTGCCACCAGTGATTTGACACTAGCGGGGAGCACAGATACGCAGTATTTT

j_gene: TRBJ2-3
abundance: large
v_gene: TRBV7-6
d_gene: -
CDR3aa: CASSPEGGLSTDTQYF
CDR3nt: TGTGCCAGCAGCCCTGAGGGGGGGCTTAGCACAGATACGCAGTATTTT

j_gene: TRBJ2-7
abundance: few
v_gene: TRBV20-1
d_gene: TRBD2
CDR3aa: CSARDLPGGRAPQQYF
CDR3nt: TGCAGTGCTAGAGATCTCCCCGGCGGGAGGGCCCCCCAGCAGTACTTC

j_gene: TRBJ2-1
abundance: -
v_gene: TRBV20-1
d_gene: TRBD2
CDR3aa: CSATGTLLAGGTSYNEQFF
CDR3nt: TGCAGTGCTACCGGGACCCTACTAGCGGGAGGCACCTCCTACAATGAGCAGTTCTTC

j_gene: TRBJ2-5
abundance: medium-sized
v_gene: TRBV7-2
d_gene: -
CDR3aa: CASSLSRGQETQYF
CDR3nt: TGTGCCAGCAGCTTATCCAGGGGACAAGAGACCCAGTACTTC

j_gene: TRBJ2-5
abundance: few
v_gene: TRBV28
d_gene: TRBD1
CDR3aa: CASSSALGQDYETQYF
CDR3nt: TGTGCCAGCAGTTCCGCCCTGGGACAGGATTACGAGACCCAGTACTTC

j_gene: TRBJ1-5
abundance: few
v_gene: TRBV28
d_gene: -
CDR3aa: CASRDYDPQPQHF
CDR3nt: TGTGCCAGCAGGGACTACGACCCTCAGCCCCAGCATTTT

j_gene: TRBJ2-7
abundance: once
v_gene: TRBV7-2
d_gene: -
CDR3aa: CASSRNRDLTTQYF
CDR3nt: TGTGCCAGCAGCCGTAACCGGGACCTCACGACGCAGTACTTC

j_gene: TRBJ2-3
abundance: few
v_gene: TRBV20-1
d_gene: TRBD2
CDR3aa: CSARRAGVTDTQYF
CDR3nt: TGCAGTGCTAGGAGGGCGGGAGTCACAGATACGCAGTATTTT

j_gene: TRBJ2-1
abundance: -
v_gene: TRBV28
d_gene: TRBD1
CDR3aa: CASSRDRVSNEQFF
CDR3nt: TGTGCCAGCAGCCGGGACAGGGTATCCAATGAGCAGTTCTTC

j_gene: TRBJ2-5
abundance: -
v_gene: TRBV19
d_gene: TRBD2
CDR3aa: CASSITGRLAGVGEETQYF
CDR3nt: TGTGCCAGTAGTATTACGGGGAGGCTAGCGGGAGTTGGTGAGGAGACCCAGTACTTC

j_gene: TRBJ1-6
abundance: -
v_gene: TRBV4-1
d_gene: TRBD1
CDR3aa: CASSRTGDGNSPLHF
CDR3nt: TGCGCCAGCAGCCGAACAGGGGACGGTAATTCACCCCTCCACTTT

j_gene: TRBJ2-3
abundance: few
v_gene: TRBV7-2
d_gene: TRBD2
CDR3aa: CASSLLADPTDTQYF
CDR3nt: TGTGCCAGCAGCTTACTAGCGGACCCCACAGATACGCAGTATTTT

j_gene: TRBJ2-5
abundance: few
v_gene: TRBV7-3
d_gene: TRBD2
CDR3aa: CASSTSDQETQYF
CDR3nt: TGTGCCAGCAGCACTAGCGATCAAGAGACCCAGTACTTC

j_gene: TRBJ2-3
abundance: few
v_gene: TRBV20-1
d_gene: -
CDR3aa: CSAKLFQGLSGTQYF
CDR3nt: TGCAGTGCTAAGTTGTTCCAGGGTTTAAGCGGTACGCAGTATTTT

j_gene: TRBJ2-7
abundance: -
v_gene: TRBV2
d_gene: TRBD2
CDR3aa: CASSPITLAGTSGLEQYF
CDR3nt: TGTGCCAGCAGTCCCATAACCCTGGCCGGGACTAGCGGGCTCGAGCAGTACTTC

j_gene: TRBJ2-5
abundance: -
v_gene: TRBV6-1
d_gene: -
CDR3aa: CASRRGILGETQYF
CDR3nt: TGTGCCAGCAGACGTGGGATTCTCGGGGAGACCCAGTACTTC

j_gene: TRBJ2-7
abundance: -
v_gene: TRBV20-1
d_gene: TRBD2
CDR3aa: CSASPSRAGTGQYF
CDR3nt: TGCAGTGCCTCGCCCTCTAGAGCGGGGACGGGGCAGTACTTC

j_gene: TRBJ2-5
abundance: -
v_gene: TRBV6-5
d_gene: TRBD2
CDR3aa: CASSYATDGGVSGRRRETQYF
CDR3nt: TGTGCCAGCAGTTACGCAACTGATGGGGGGGTTAGCGGGAGGCGTCGAGAGACCCAGTACTTC